This T cell receptor beta chain was captured by sequencing in a study of blood T cell repertoires in COVID-19. At the level of the study: Acute and convalescent COVID-19 samples came from the United States, Italy and Spain. The cDNA or gDNA used as material had been derived from T cells, B-cell-depleted T cells, or PBMCs.

As processed by the authors: Cell counts per sample came from amplifying reference gene primers. Produced via immunoSEQ multiplex PCR; TCRdb's table is partial and in-frame only. From that table come the V and J calls and clone size; the DNA was used to work out D and trimming. The data contain roughly 81,000 clones, 87% of them seen just once; the ten biggest clones take up roughly 8%. The CDR3 length is 13 residues. V lost 0 bases and J lost 5, with 10 bases in between. The germline V gene encodes CDR1 GTSNPN and CDR2 SVGIG (reference sequence). The specimen sequenced was peripheral blood. This receptor was taken from a young man with acute or convalescent COVID-19. The genes are TRBV30 and TRBJ2-5, with D possibly being TRBD2 (5 bases). CDR3 DNA: TGTGCCTGGAGTGTTTTGAGGGTGGAGACCCAGTACTTC. Its translation: CAWSVLRVETQYF. Filled out from reference TRBV30 and TRBJ2-5, the complete variable domain reads SQTIHQWPATLVQPVGSPLSLECTVEGTSNPNLYWYRQAAGRGLQLLFYSVGIGQISSEVPQNLSASRPQDRQFILSSKKLLLSDSGFYLCAWSVLRVETQYFGPGTRLLVL.